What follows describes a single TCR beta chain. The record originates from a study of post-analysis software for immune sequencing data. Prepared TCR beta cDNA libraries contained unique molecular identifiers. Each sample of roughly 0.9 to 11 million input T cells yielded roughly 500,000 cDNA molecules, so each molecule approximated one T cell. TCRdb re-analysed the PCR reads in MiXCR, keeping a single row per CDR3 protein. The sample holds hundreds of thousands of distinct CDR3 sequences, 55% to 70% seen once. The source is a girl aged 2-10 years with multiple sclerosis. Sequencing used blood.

CDR3 sequence reads: CASSIEGGRNQPQHF. The CDR3 DNA reads as TGTGCCAGTAGTATCGAAGGAGGGCGCAATCAGCCCCAGCATTTT. The rearrangement joins TRBV19 to TRBJ1-5; D is unresolved. The CDR3 covers 15 residues. Germline V gene lookup returns CDR1 LNHDA and CDR2 SQIVND (reference sequence). Trimming shortened V by 3 bases and J by 2 bases, and 11 bases separated the two germline ends.